The 30 T cell receptor beta chains below come from one sample, sequenced in a study of blood T cell repertoires in COVID-19. TCRdb keeps only in-frame clones here, not all; method: immunoSEQ multiplex PCR. The data show under 100,000 clones, about 86% seen once. Source material: peripheral blood. Source of these receptors: a woman aged 60-75 years with acute or convalescent COVID-19.

The rearrangement links TRBV6-5 to TRBJ2-2, with TRBD2 identical over 8 bases. The J segment lost 2 bases and the V segment lost 7 bases, leaving 6 bases of the junction unmatched. The CDR3 is 15 residues long. Germline lookup yields CDR1 MNHEY and CDR2 SVGAGI. CDR3 sequence: CASNLAGGNTGELFF. CDR3 DNA: TGTGCCAGCAACCTAGCGGGCGGAAACACCGGGGAGCTGTTTTTT.

The CDR3 nucleotides are TGTGCCAGCAGTCTAGGGGGGGGGCGTGGCACCTACAATGAGCAGTTCTTC. This codes for CASSLGGGRGTYNEQFF. The chain has TRBV6-6 and TRBJ2-1; tentatively, D is TRBD2 (7 bases). CDR1 is MNHNY, CDR2 SVGAGI, per germline (reference sequence). CDR3 length: 17 amino acids. The V end was cut by 5 bases, the J end by 2 bases, with 19 bases between.

V gene TRBV6-2 or TRBV6-3 combines with J gene TRBJ1-5; tentative D call: TRBD1 (6 bases). The germline V gene encodes CDR1 MNHEY and CDR2 SVGEGT. This CDR3 is built from 16 residues. V lost 3 bases to trimming and J lost 6 bases, with 18 bases between them. In nucleotides, the CDR3 is TGTGCCAGCAGTTATGGGGGGGGGCTCCAGGTTCAGCCCCAGCATTTT. Translating gives CASSYGGGLQVQPQHF.

This clone has a single count. The gene calls are TRBV6-2 or TRBV6-3 and TRBJ2-1, with 9 nucleotides matching TRBD2. CDR1 is MNHEY and CDR2 is SVGEGT in the germline V gene. The CDR3 sequence is 15 residues long. V dropped 4 bases and J dropped 7; count of bases not matched to a gene: 8. The CDR3 region has the DNA TGTGCCAGCAGTTTCCGCGGGGGGGCCTTGAATGAGCAGTTCTTC. Protein sequence: CASSFRGGALNEQFF.

This rearrangement joins TRBV19 to TRBJ2-1; 7 bases align to TRBD1. The V gene end was trimmed by 6 bases and the J gene end by 6 bases; junction bases not matched to a gene: 8. Germline loops: CDR1 LNHDA, CDR2 SQIVND (reference sequence). This CDR3 comprises 14 residues. CDR3 bases: TGTGCCAGTAGGGTGAGGGGGCACGGCAATGAGCAGTTCTTC. Amino acid sequence: CASRVRGHGNEQFF.

The V and J genes are TRBV2 and TRBJ1-5; unclear D gene. CDR1 and CDR2 (germline): SNHLY, FYNNEI. Trimming removed 3 bases at V and 0 bases at J, with 6 bases between. The CDR3 runs to 14 residues. The CDR3 reads CASSDSYSNQPQHF. The CDR3 DNA reads TGTGCCAGCAGTGACAGTTATAGCAATCAGCCCCAGCATTTT. The full variable domain, in which reference TRBV2 and TRBJ1-5 provide the parts outside the CDR3, is EPEVTQTPSHQVTQMGQEVILRCVPISNHLYFYWYRQILGQKVEFLVSFYNNEISEKSEIFDDQFSVERPDGSNFTLKIRSTKLEDSAMYFCASSDSYSNQPQHFGDGTRLSIL.

This chain connects TRBV6-1 to TRBJ1-2; D perhaps matches TRBD1 (5 bases). Germline loops: CDR1 MNHNS, CDR2 SASEGT. The CDR3 sequence is 13 residues long. The V and J ends lost 3 bases and 6 bases respectively, with 11 bases between them. The CDR3 loop reads CASSEGPRDGYTF. The CDR3 bases are TGTGCCAGCAGTGAGGGGCCAAGGGATGGCTACACCTTC.

Only a few counts were recorded for this clone. CDR3 amino acids: CASSLGGGNQPQHF. The CDR3 DNA follows: TGTGCCAGCAGCCTAGGGGGGGGAAACCAGCCCCAGCATTTT. The chain uses TRBV7-6 and TRBJ1-5; D perhaps matches TRBD1 (6 bases). Germline V gene sequence: CDR1 SGHVS, CDR2 FNYEAQ. V was pared by 5 bases and J by 7 bases, with 15 bases between. CDR3 length: 14 residues.

The chain has TRBV7-2 and TRBJ1-5; the D is unclear. The germline V gene encodes CDR1 SGHTA and CDR2 FQGNSA. CDR3 length: 14 residues. Trimming left V 1 base short and J 5 bases short, with 9 bases between. This chain's CDR3 is CASSLVVNDQPQHF. CDR3 nucleotides: TGTGCCAGCAGCTTAGTAGTTAACGATCAGCCCCAGCATTTT.

The chain has TRBV19 and TRBJ1-1; D remains ambiguous. The CDR3 contains 14 residues. Germline CDR1 is LNHDA and CDR2 is SQIVND (reference sequence). V lost 4 bases and J lost 7, with 16 bases in between. The CDR3: CASSNPWKEYEAFF. The CDR3 DNA follows: TGTGCCAGTAGTAACCCCTGGAAGGAGTATGAAGCTTTCTTT. Looking up the rest from reference TRBV19 and TRBJ1-1 gives the full variable domain: DGGITQSPKYLFRKEGQNVTLSCEQNLNHDAMYWYRQDPGQGLRLIYYSQIVNDFQKGDIAEGYSVSREKKESFPLTVTSAQKNPTAFYLCASSNPWKEYEAFFGQGTRLTVV.

In DNA form, the CDR3 reads TGCGCCAGCAGCCTCAAGAGCGGGACCTCCAACTATGGCTACACCTTC. As protein: CASSLKSGTSNYGYTF. The genes are TRBV4-3 and TRBJ1-2, with a weak D call TRBD1 (5 bases). The germline gives CDR1 LGHNA, CDR2 YSLEER. V was shortened by 4 bases and J by 2 bases, with 17 bases between the two germline ends. The CDR3 loop spans 16 amino acids.

The chain recombines TRBV14 with TRBJ2-5; TRBD2 aligns across 7 bases. The junction had 17 bases not matched to a gene; V was cut back by 5 bases and J by 5 bases. This CDR3 has 17 residues. Germline V gives CDR1 SGHDN, CDR2 FVKESK. The CDR3 loop is CASSARLTSRGSETQYF. As DNA, the CDR3 is TGTGCCAGCAGCGCCCGTCTGACTAGCAGAGGGTCTGAGACCCAGTACTTC.

This chain joins TRBV7-9 and TRBJ2-1; 10 bases align to TRBD1. Unmatched junction bases numbered 5, after V lost 5 bases and J lost 4 bases. Germline-derived CDR1 and CDR2 are SEHNR and FQNEAQ (reference sequence). The CDR3 is 15 residues long. This CDR3 reads CASSRGQGGYNEQFF. CDR3 DNA sequence: TGTGCCAGCAGCCGAGGACAGGGGGGTTACAATGAGCAGTTCTTC.

V gene TRBV30 combines with J gene TRBJ2-7; D perhaps matches TRBD1 (6 bases). This CDR3 region has 12 residues. V shed 8 bases and J shed 7 bases, with 18 bases lying between them. CDR1 is GTSNPN, CDR2 SVGIG, per germline (reference sequence). DNA for the CDR3: TGTGCCGGCCTAGGAACCGGGACAGAGCAGTACTTC. It yields the protein CAGLGTGTEQYF. Complete variable domain (other parts from reference TRBV30 and TRBJ2-7): SQTIHQWPATLVQPVGSPLSLECTVEGTSNPNLYWYRQAAGRGLQLLFYSVGIGQISSEVPQNLSASRPQDRQFILSSKKLLLSDSGFYLCAGLGTGTEQYFGPGTRLTVT.

The V call is TRBV7-2, the J call TRBJ1-3; D is perhaps TRBD1 (6 bases). The CDR3 has 16 amino acids. Per germline, CDR1 SGHTA and CDR2 FQGNSA. The V and J ends lost 5 bases and 4 bases respectively, with 18 bases between them. The chain's CDR3 is CASSPTDTGFGNTIYF. As DNA, the CDR3 is TGTGCCAGCAGCCCGACCGACACAGGGTTCGGAAACACCATATATTTT.

The chain carries TRBV7-9 and TRBJ1-1; 7 bases map to TRBD1. The ends lost 8 bases at V and 1 base at J; junction bases unmatched: 4. The CDR3 runs to 13 residues. Germline V gene data show CDR1 as SEHNR and CDR2 as FQNEAQ (reference sequence). CDR3 coding DNA: TGTGCCAGCGGGGGACAGCCGAACACTGAAGCTTTCTTT. It encodes CASGGQPNTEAFF.

The V gene is TRBV5-1, the J gene TRBJ1-1, with D maybe TRBD1 (5 bases). CDR3 length: 16 residues. Per germline, CDR1 SGHRS and CDR2 YFSETQ. V was cut by 0 bases and J by 3 bases, with 15 bases left in between. CDR3 nucleotide sequence: TGCGCCAGCAGCTTGGCAATAGGGGTGAAGTACACTGAAGCTTTCTTT. It encodes CASSLAIGVKYTEAFF.

This clone was detected only a few times. This chain connects TRBV20-1 to TRBJ1-4; D not resolved. Germline CDR1 and CDR2: DFQATT and SNEGSKA (reference sequence). Trimming stripped 6 bases from V and 1 base from J, with 3 bases between. The CDR3 runs to 11 residues. The CDR3 coding sequence is TGCAGTGCCTTAACTAATGAAAAACTGTTTTTT. This codes for CSALTNEKLFF.

The V and J genes are TRBV30 and TRBJ2-5; 8 nucleotides align to TRBD2. J lost 4 bases, V lost 0 bases, and 7 bases had no gene match. Germline CDR1 GTSNPN, CDR2 SVGIG (reference sequence). CDR3 size: 15 residues. CDR3 loop: CAWSVPASGRETQYF. For the CDR3, the DNA is TGTGCCTGGAGTGTACCTGCTAGCGGGCGAGAGACCCAGTACTTC.

This chain connects TRBV30 to TRBJ2-7; TRBD1 might be the D (6 bases). The length of the CDR3 is 13 residues. Germline values: CDR1 GTSNPN, CDR2 SVGIG (reference sequence). V was cut by 1 base and J by 6 bases, with 13 bases left in between. DNA of the CDR3: TGTGCCTGGAGTGGCACAGGGCCCCCCGAGCAGTACTTC. Translated: CAWSGTGPPEQYF. The whole variable domain, remainder taken from reference TRBV30 and TRBJ2-7, is SQTIHQWPATLVQPVGSPLSLECTVEGTSNPNLYWYRQAAGRGLQLLFYSVGIGQISSEVPQNLSASRPQDRQFILSSKKLLLSDSGFYLCAWSGTGPPEQYFGPGTRLTVT.

This rearrangement joins TRBV11-2 to TRBJ2-1; 14 bases are shared with TRBD2. This CDR3 contains 19 residues. Germline-derived CDR1 and CDR2 are SGHAT and FQNNGV. Unmatched junction bases numbered 14, after V lost 3 bases and J lost 7 bases. In DNA, the CDR3 is TGTGCCAGCAGCTTGAACTCTCCAGGACTAGCGGGGGGTAAGAATGAGCAGTTCTTC. This sequence encodes CASSLNSPGLAGGKNEQFF.

V gene TRBV5-4 combines with J gene TRBJ2-1; 8 nucleotides line up with TRBD2. The germline CDR1 and CDR2 sequences are SGHNT and YYREEE (reference sequence). V trimming: 6 bases; J trimming: 2 bases; junction bases outside the gene matches: 13. The CDR3 loop spans 17 amino acids. The CDR3 region has the DNA TGTGCCAGCATCCCAAGTGGGCGGGGGGCCGCCTACAATGAGCAGTTCTTC. This gives the protein CASIPSGRGAAYNEQFF.

This clone has at least ten counts. This chain links TRBV5-1 with TRBJ1-2; no clear D. Germline V gene data show CDR1 as SGHRS and CDR2 as YFSETQ. This CDR3 is built from 15 residues. V shed 5 bases and J shed 0 bases, with 14 bases lying between them. For the CDR3, the DNA is TGCGCCAGCAGATCTCGGGAAAACACTAACTATGGCTACACCTTC. Translated, it gives CASRSRENTNYGYTF.

A single count supports this clone. The rearrangement joins TRBV2 to TRBJ1-5; perhaps TRBD1 as D (5 bases). This CDR3 is 14 amino acids long. Germline CDR1 reads SNHLY; CDR2 reads FYNNEI. V was pared by 2 bases and J by 4 bases, with 9 bases between. As DNA, the CDR3 is TGTGCCAGCAGTGAAACAGGACCAAATCAGCCCCAGCATTTT. Encoded protein: CASSETGPNQPQHF.

The chain is built from TRBV19 and TRBJ2-1; 9 nucleotides agree with TRBD2. The CDR3 loop spans 14 amino acids. Trimming took 5 bases from V and 7 from J; bases not matched to a gene: 6. Germline V lookup: CDR1 LNHDA, CDR2 SQIVND (reference sequence). DNA of the CDR3: TGTGCCAGTAGTGTTATAGCGGGGGAGAATGAGCAGTTCTTC. Translating gives CASSVIAGENEQFF. Filled out from reference TRBV19 and TRBJ2-1, the complete variable domain reads DGGITQSPKYLFRKEGQNVTLSCEQNLNHDAMYWYRQDPGQGLRLIYYSQIVNDFQKGDIAEGYSVSREKKESFPLTVTSAQKNPTAFYLCASSVIAGENEQFFGPGTRLTVL.

Only a few counts were recorded for this clone. The DNA of the CDR3 is TGTGCCAGCAGCCCCTTTGTACGTCCGGCAGCAGGTGGCGAAGAAAAACTGTTTTTT. Residues: CASSPFVRPAAGGEEKLFF. The chain links TRBV5-6 to TRBJ1-4; D gene unclear. V gave up 4 bases and J gave up 8 bases, with 30 bases separating them. CDR1 and CDR2 from the germline V gene are SGHDT and YYEEEE. The CDR3 sequence is 19 residues long.

This clone was observed a handful of times. This rearrangement joins TRBV5-5 to TRBJ2-7; D might be TRBD2 (6 bases). V lost 0 bases and J lost 6, with 16 bases in between. Germline V gene data show CDR1 as SGHKS and CDR2 as YYEKEE (reference sequence). CDR3 size: 15 residues. CDR3 coding DNA: TGTGCCAGCAGCTTGGGTAGTAGCGGCCACGCCGAGCAGTACTTC. Amino acids: CASSLGSSGHAEQYF.

V and J are TRBV3-1 (or the pseudogene TRBV3-2) and TRBJ2-4; TRBD1 matches 8 bases. The J segment lost 4 bases and the V segment lost 4 bases, leaving 9 bases of the junction unmatched. The CDR3 totals 16 residues. The germline CDR1 and CDR2 sequences are LGHDT and YNNKEL (reference sequence). CDR3 amino acids: CASSPWVDRAKNIQYF. The CDR3 DNA follows: TGTGCCAGCAGCCCCTGGGTGGACAGGGCGAAAAACATTCAGTACTTC.

The chain employs TRBV27 and TRBJ2-7; perhaps TRBD2 as D (6 bases). V shed 5 bases and J shed 5 bases, with 16 bases lying between them. The CDR3 runs to 14 residues. Germline CDR1 MNHEY, CDR2 SMNVEV (reference sequence). CDR3 coding DNA: TGTGCCAGCAGTGTCCCCGGGGGTAGCGACGAGCAGTACTTC. Amino acids: CASSVPGGSDEQYF.

The chain uses TRBV3-1 (or the pseudogene TRBV3-2) and TRBJ1-4; D is possibly TRBD1 (6 bases). This CDR3 region has 15 residues. Germline V CDR1 and CDR2: LGHDT, YNNKEL (reference sequence). Deletions cut 0 bases from V and 4 bases from J, with 9 bases between. The CDR3, as DNA: TGTGCCAGCAGCCAAGATCAGGGGATTAATGAAAAACTGTTTTTT. It codes for CASSQDQGINEKLFF.